This T cell receptor beta chain was profiled in a study of blood T cell repertoires in COVID-19. Overall study context: The United States, Italy and Spain supplied acute and convalescent COVID-19 samples. T cells, B-cell-depleted T cells, or PBMCs provided the cDNA or gDNA that served as material.

CDR1 SQVTM and CDR2 ANQGSEA come from the germline V gene. Trimming left V 8 bases short and J 2 bases short, with 20 bases between. The CDR3 totals 15 residues. Source study methods: Reference gene primer amplification in the assay estimated nucleated cell counts. Repertoires were generated with immunoSEQ multiplex PCR, while TCRdb's copy carries only in-frame clones and drops some. The D gene and trimming were derived from the DNA, and the V and J assignments and clone size from that table. The sample contains 200,000 to 250,000 clones, roughly nine tenths of which appear only once. The chain joins TRBV29-1 to TRBJ2-3, with D possibly being TRBD2 (5 bases). The source is a man in his 70s with acute or convalescent COVID-19. Sequenced input: peripheral blood. CDR3 sequence: CSSCLGDVDTDTQYF. DNA of the CDR3: TGCAGCTCTTGTCTCGGGGATGTGGACACAGATACGCAGTATTTT.